This T cell receptor beta chain was recovered during a study of human T cells and chemical hapten exposure. Study findings and constraints: The count of PT1 expanded TCRs correlated positively with patch test score. Expanded TCRs grouped into significantly more large CDR3 similarity clusters than controls produced.

In its sample, this clonotype was seen many times. Its specificity is unknown. Time point specified: patch test 3, about 24 weeks after DPC sensitization. Treatment here: therapeutic diphenylcyclopropenone sensitization with weekly scalp DPC. Each CDR3 protein gets one entry after TCRdb re-called the RACE reads with MiXCR. Here the sample spans 25,000 to 35,000 distinct CDR3 sequences, 5.8% being singletons. The length of the CDR3 is 14 residues. V was shortened by 4 bases and J by 3 bases, with 10 bases between the two germline ends. Germline V gene data show CDR1 as SEHNR and CDR2 as FQNEAQ (reference sequence).

The sequence came from a man aged 25 to 40 with alopecia areata. Some clones in this sample may be carry-over from other donors' samples. This chain joins TRBV7-9 and TRBJ1-5; tentatively, D is TRBD1 (5 bases). Sequenced here: whole blood, sampled in connection with sensitization to the hapten diphenylcyclopropenone (DPC). This chain's CDR3 is CASSSSGLNQPQHF. As DNA, the CDR3 is TGTGCCAGCAGCTCTTCAGGGCTCAATCAGCCCCAGCATTTT.